The 26 T cell receptor beta chains reported below all come from one sample, sequenced in a study of radiotherapy plus CTLA-4 blockade in lung cancer (dated by TCRdb to the late 2010s). Receptor libraries were prepared by the immunoSEQ multiplex PCR assay. TCRdb retrieved this table from immuneACCESS and kept in-frame rearrangements only. Not all clones are present; in checked studies, unresolved V genes account for under half, and no reason is known for the remainder. This sample gives 90,000 to 100,000 clones in total; about 70% of them show up just once. The top ten constitute 2.5% to 3.5% of the sample. This specimen consisted of peripheral blood, obtained from a patient treated with radiotherapy plus ipilimumab. These receptors all come from a human donor with non-small cell lung cancer who had a partial response to radiotherapy plus ipilimumab. Some clones in this sample may be carry-over from other donors' samples.

This sequence joins TRBV28 and TRBJ2-7, with TRBD1 identical over 8 bases. Germline V gene sequence: CDR1 MDHEN, CDR2 SYDVKM. Trimming at V came to 6 bases and at J to 3 bases, leaving 10 bases not matched to a gene. The CDR3 extends over 15 amino acids. This CDR3 is CASSTRTGTVYEQYF. The DNA of the CDR3 is TGTGCCAGCAGCACGAGGACAGGGACTGTCTACGAGCAGTACTTC. The entire variable domain, with the rest obtained from reference TRBV28 and TRBJ2-7, is as follows: DVKVTQSSRYLVKRTGEKVFLECVQDMDHENMFWYRQDPGLGLRLIYFSYDVKMKEKGDIPEGYSVSREKKERFSLILESASTNQTSMYLCASSTRTGTVYEQYFGPGTRLTVT.

The chain carries TRBV7-2 and TRBJ2-1; 8 bases fit TRBD2. CDR3 length: 15 amino acids. Trimming cost V 4 bases and J 6 bases; bases outside gene matches: 8. Germline loops: CDR1 SGHTA, CDR2 FQGNSA. The CDR3 DNA sequence: TGTGCCAGCAGCTGGGGGGGGACTAGTGGCAATGAGCAGTTCTTC. Amino acid sequence: CASSWGGTSGNEQFF.

Only one count was recorded for this clone. The chain employs TRBV11-3 and TRBJ2-7; 8 nucleotides agree with TRBD2. V dropped 4 bases and J dropped 2; count of bases not matched to a gene: 10. The V gene's germline CDR1 is SGHNT and CDR2 YENEEA. The CDR3 runs to 16 residues. This CDR3 reads CASSSLSRGGPYEQYF. The CDR3 DNA reads TGTGCCAGCAGCTCGCTGAGCCGGGGGGGACCCTACGAGCAGTACTTC. The full variable domain, rest sourced from reference TRBV11-3 and TRBJ2-7, is EAGVVQSPRYKIIEKKQPVAFWCNPISGHNTLYWYLQNLGQGPELLIRYENEEAVDDSQLPKDRFSAERLKGVDSTLKIQPAELGDSAVYLCASSSLSRGGPYEQYFGPGTRLTVT.

This clone was seen more than once but under ten times. J is TRBJ2-1 and V is TRBV2; possibly TRBD2 for D (9 bases). CDR3 size: 24 residues. Trimming shortened V by 7 bases and J by 4 bases, and 44 bases separated the two germline ends. Per the germline V gene, CDR1 is SNHLY and CDR2 is FYNNEI. Here the CDR3 reads CASNRDRGRAGGPDLASLYNEQFF. CDR3 bases: TGTGCCAGCAACCGAGACAGGGGACGGGCGGGGGGGCCAGACCTTGCGTCCCTATACAATGAGCAGTTCTTC.

The gene calls are TRBV29-1 and TRBJ2-3, with 8 bases identical to TRBD2. After removal of 4 bases from V and 3 bases from J, the junction contained 3 bases not matched to a gene. The CDR3 spans 13 residues. Germline lookup yields CDR1 SQVTM and CDR2 ANQGSEA. The CDR3 coding sequence is TGCAGCGTTGGTCTAGCGGGTACAGATACGCAGTATTTT. Its protein product is CSVGLAGTDTQYF.

The chain carries TRBV10-3 and TRBJ1-4; a weak D match, TRBD1 (6 bases). The CDR3 is 14 amino acids. CDR1 is ENHRY, CDR2 SYGVKD, per germline. V lost 11 bases, J lost 8 bases, and 21 bases lay in between. The CDR3 reads CASSDGTSEEKLFF. CDR3 nucleotides: TGTGCCTCCTCGGACGGGACAAGCGAAGAAAAACTGTTTTTT.

This clone was counted a few times. The gene calls are TRBV5-1 and TRBJ2-4; the match to TRBD2 covers 11 bases. V trimming: 1 base; J trimming: 1 base; junction bases outside the gene matches: 4. Per germline, CDR1 SGHRS and CDR2 YFSETQ. The CDR3 spans 17 residues. CDR3 bases: TGCGCCAGCAGCTTGCGGGGACTAGCGGAGGCCAAAAACATTCAGTACTTC. Its protein product is CASSLRGLAEAKNIQYF. The full variable domain, rest sourced from reference TRBV5-1 and TRBJ2-4, is KAGVTQTPRYLIKTRGQQVTLSCSPISGHRSVSWYQQTPGQGLQFLFEYFSETQRNKGNFPGRFSGRQFSNSRSEMNVSTLELGDSALYLCASSLRGLAEAKNIQYFGAGTRLSVL.

Remarks on this clone: A junction boundary mismatches the germline segment, possibly from a read error. V gene TRBV28 combines with J gene TRBJ2-3; TRBD2 agrees at 9 bases. The CDR3 extends over 14 amino acids. Germline loops: CDR1 MDHEN, CDR2 SYDVKM. The CDR3 is CASSRFTSGRDPPF. CDR3 coding DNA: TGTGCCAGCAGCCGTTTTACTAGCGGGCGTGATCCCCCGTTT.

The genes are TRBV19 and TRBJ2-1; D perhaps matches TRBD1 (5 bases). Germline lookup yields CDR1 LNHDA and CDR2 SQIVND (reference sequence). The V gene lost 1 base and the J gene lost 0 bases, with 10 bases spanning the gap. The CDR3 loop spans 16 amino acids. This chain's CDR3 is CASSIGAGRSYNEQFF. The CDR3 DNA is TGTGCCAGTAGTATAGGGGCAGGGCGCTCCTACAATGAGCAGTTCTTC.

This clone appeared a single time. This CDR3 reads CASSWRSSTDTQYF. In DNA form, the CDR3 reads TGTGCCAGCAGCTGGAGATCTAGCACAGATACGCAGTATTTT. This chain joins TRBV5-8 and TRBJ2-3; the D is unclear. Germline CDR1 SGHTS, CDR2 YDEGEE. V was trimmed by 3 bases and J by 0 bases, leaving 8 bases between them. The CDR3 has 14 residues.

This clone was seen a handful of times. The J gene is TRBJ1-2, the V gene TRBV7-9; TRBD1 aligns across 10 bases. The germline V gene encodes CDR1 SEHNR and CDR2 FQNEAQ (reference sequence). This CDR3 contains 16 residues. The trim removed 5 bases at V and 4 bases at J, leaving 10 bases unmatched. DNA for the CDR3: TGTGCCAGCAGCCCGGGCGGGACAGGGGAAATCTATGGCTACACCTTC. This sequence encodes CASSPGGTGEIYGYTF. Full variable domain (rest looked up from reference TRBV7-9 and TRBJ1-2): DTGVSQNPRHKITKRGQNVTFRCDPISEHNRLYWYRQTLGQGPEFLTYFQNEAQLEKSRLLSDRFSAERPKGSFSTLEIQRTEQGDSAMYLCASSPGGTGEIYGYTFGSGTRLTVV.

The chain is built from TRBV29-1 and TRBJ1-5; D not certain. The CDR3 consists of 13 residues. Trimming took off 4 bases at V and 5 bases at J, with 12 bases between the two ends. CDR1 SQVTM and CDR2 ANQGSEA come from the germline V gene. The CDR3 bases are TGCAGCGTTGCGATGCGCTTCGATCAGCCCCAGCATTTT. This sequence encodes CSVAMRFDQPQHF. Supplemented by reference TRBV29-1 and TRBJ1-5, the full variable domain reads SAVISQKPSRDICQRGTSLTIQCQVDSQVTMMFWYRQQPGQSLTLIATANQGSEATYESGFVIDKFPISRPNLTFSTLTVSNMSPEDSSIYLCSVAMRFDQPQHFGDGTRLSIL.

This clone was found once. This chain connects TRBV9 to TRBJ2-1, with 7 bases that match TRBD1. J lost 3 bases, V lost 1 base, and 1 base had no gene match. Germline lookup yields CDR1 SGDLS and CDR2 YYNGEE. CDR3 length: 14 residues. Written as DNA, the CDR3 is TGTGCCAGCAGCGTATCAGGGGGCTACAATGAGCAGTTCTTC. Amino acid sequence: CASSVSGGYNEQFF.

The chain joins TRBV7-6 to TRBJ2-1; TRBD1 is a possible D gene (5 bases). Germline V CDR1 and CDR2: SGHVS, FNYEAQ. V shed 5 bases and J shed 2 bases, with 7 bases lying between them. This CDR3 contains 13 residues. CDR3 nucleotide sequence: TGTGCCAGCAGCAGACAGACCTACAATGAGCAGTTCTTC. Protein product: CASSRQTYNEQFF.

The J gene is TRBJ2-3, the V gene TRBV4-1, with TRBD1 as a possible D gene (5 bases). Trimming removed 0 bases at V and 1 base at J, with 20 bases between. Germline V gene lookup returns CDR1 MGHRA and CDR2 YSYEKL. The CDR3 contains 19 residues. Here the CDR3 reads CASSQDPAGARSGTDTQYF. Written as DNA, the CDR3 is TGCGCCAGCAGCCAAGATCCCGCTGGGGCGCGGAGCGGCACAGATACGCAGTATTTT.

This clone was seen only a few times. The chain carries TRBV7-2 and TRBJ1-1, with 9 bases matching TRBD1. Germline V gives CDR1 SGHTA, CDR2 FQGNSA. V gave up 5 bases and J gave up 1 base; unmatched junction bases: 5. This CDR3 contains 15 residues. CDR3 loop: CASSPIQGANTEAFF. CDR3 nucleotides: TGTGCCAGCAGCCCGATACAGGGGGCGAACACTGAAGCTTTCTTT.

This sequence joins TRBV5-1 and TRBJ2-1; 8 positions agree with TRBD2. Germline CDR1 is SGHRS and CDR2 is YFSETQ. The length of the CDR3 is 16 residues. V was clipped by 2 bases and J by 3 bases; unmatched bases: 7. DNA for the CDR3: TGCGCCAGCAGCTTCGGGGGGGCAGGGATCTACAATGAGCAGTTCTTC. Residues: CASSFGGAGIYNEQFF.

The rearrangement uses TRBV27 and TRBJ2-7; no firm D call. The CDR3 extends over 10 amino acids. Germline V gene sequence: CDR1 MNHEY, CDR2 SMNVEV (reference sequence). Trimming left V 3 bases short and J 5 bases short, with 2 bases between. For the CDR3, the DNA is TGTGCCAGCAGTTTCAACGAGCAGTACTTC. This gives the protein CASSFNEQYF.

In DNA form, the CDR3 reads TGTGCCAGTAGCTCGTCGGGGGACAGGGAAAGGGGCTACACCTTC. Translation gives CASSSSGDRERGYTF. The chain has TRBV19 and TRBJ1-2, with TRBD1 matching over 9 bases. The length of the CDR3 is 15 residues. The V gene's germline CDR1 is LNHDA and CDR2 SQIVND (reference sequence). The junction had 13 bases not matched to a gene; V was cut back by 6 bases and J by 8 bases.

The chain uses TRBV7-3 and TRBJ2-5; perhaps TRBD2 as D (5 bases). Germline assignment: CDR1 SGHTA and CDR2 FQGTGA. Trimming removed 4 bases at V and 2 bases at J, with 8 bases between. The CDR3 covers 13 residues. CDR3: CASSSRVQETQYF. Written as DNA, the CDR3 is TGTGCCAGCAGCTCGCGGGTGCAAGAGACCCAGTACTTC.

The chain joins TRBV7-2 to TRBJ2-2; 7 nucleotides align to TRBD1. The CDR3 loop spans 15 amino acids. V trimming: 5 bases; J trimming: 2 bases; junction bases outside the gene matches: 5. Per germline, CDR1 SGHTA and CDR2 FQGNSA. CDR3 loop: CASSIRQGNTGELFF. In DNA form, the CDR3 reads TGTGCCAGCAGCATCAGACAGGGAAACACCGGGGAGCTGTTTTTT.

This chain uses TRBV11-3 with TRBJ2-5, with 10 bases matching TRBD2. CDR3 length: 17 amino acids. Trimming took 0 bases from V and 1 from J; bases not matched to a gene: 5. The V gene's germline CDR1 is SGHNT and CDR2 YENEEA. The CDR3 bases are TGTGCCAGCAGCTTAGAAAGCGGGGGGGCCTCCCAAGAGACCCAGTACTTC. This sequence encodes CASSLESGGASQETQYF.

This clone was seen once. The chain links TRBV2 to TRBJ2-3; maybe TRBD2 (6 bases). From germline, CDR1 is SNHLY and CDR2 FYNNEI. Trimming cost V 4 bases and J 9 bases, with 11 bases left between them. The CDR3 runs 12 residues. The chain's CDR3 is CASSVTSRTQYF. CDR3 nucleotide sequence: TGTGCCAGCAGTGTGACTAGTCGAACGCAGTATTTT. Together with reference TRBV2 and TRBJ2-3, the CDR3 gives the full variable domain: EPEVTQTPSHQVTQMGQEVILRCVPISNHLYFYWYRQILGQKVEFLVSFYNNEISEKSEIFDDQFSVERPDGSNFTLKIRSTKLEDSAMYFCASSVTSRTQYFGPGTRLTVL.

This clone was observed a few times. The CDR3 DNA reads TGTGCCAGCAACCAAGGGACAGGGAGTAGGCAGTACTTC. This gives the protein CASNQGTGSRQYF. The V call is TRBV6-5, the J call TRBJ2-7; 9 bases agree with TRBD1. Trimming cost V 7 bases and J 9 bases; bases outside gene matches: 10. Germline values: CDR1 MNHEY, CDR2 SVGAGI. The CDR3 extends over 13 amino acids.

This clone was recorded a few times. The chain carries TRBV29-1 and TRBJ2-7; perhaps TRBD1 as D (6 bases). The V end lost 7 bases, the J end lost 10 bases, and 23 bases lay between the germline ends. This CDR3 is built from 13 residues. Per the germline V gene, CDR1 is SQVTM and CDR2 is ANQGSEA. This CDR3 reads CSAFVQGLGKQYF. The CDR3 DNA reads TGCAGCGCCTTCGTACAGGGTCTAGGGAAACAGTACTTC.

This clone is medium-sized in the sample. The chain is built from TRBV5-1 and TRBJ2-3; no firm D call. Germline CDR1 SGHRS, CDR2 YFSETQ. The CDR3 consists of 13 residues. Trimming stripped 1 base from V and 11 bases from J, with 14 bases between. The CDR3 nucleotides are TGCGCCAGCAGCTTGTATATTGAGTCCCAGCAGTATTTT. This codes for CASSLYIESQQYF.